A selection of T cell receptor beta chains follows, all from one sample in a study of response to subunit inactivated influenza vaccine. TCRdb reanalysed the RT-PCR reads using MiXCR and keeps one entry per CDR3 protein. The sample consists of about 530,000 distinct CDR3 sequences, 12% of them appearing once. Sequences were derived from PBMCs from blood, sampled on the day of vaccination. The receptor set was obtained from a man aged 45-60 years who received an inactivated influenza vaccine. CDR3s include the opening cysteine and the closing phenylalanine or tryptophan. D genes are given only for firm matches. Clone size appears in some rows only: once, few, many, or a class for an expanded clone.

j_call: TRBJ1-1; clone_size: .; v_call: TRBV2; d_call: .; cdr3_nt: TGTGCCAGCAGTCCTTTCTCCGGGCCAGCGACTGAAGCTTTCTTT; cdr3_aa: CASSPFSGPATEAFF
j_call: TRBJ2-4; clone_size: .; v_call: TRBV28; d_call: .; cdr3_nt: TGTGCCAGCATCCCAAGAGGGGGATTAGCCAAAAACATTCAGTACTTC; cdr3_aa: CASIPRGGLAKNIQYF
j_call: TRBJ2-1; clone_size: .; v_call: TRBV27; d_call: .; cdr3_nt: TGTGCCAGCAGTTTAACCAGCAGGGCCCACAATGAGCAGTTCTTC; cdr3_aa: CASSLTSRAHNEQFF
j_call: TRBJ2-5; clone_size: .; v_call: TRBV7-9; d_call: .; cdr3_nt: TGTGCCAGCAGCTTCCGACTGACCCAAGAGACCCAGTACTTC; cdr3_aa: CASSFRLTQETQYF
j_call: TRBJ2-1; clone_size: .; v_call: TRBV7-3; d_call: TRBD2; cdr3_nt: TGTGCCAGCAGCCCAACCGGGACTAGTTACAATGAGCAGTTCTTC; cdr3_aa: CASSPTGTSYNEQFF
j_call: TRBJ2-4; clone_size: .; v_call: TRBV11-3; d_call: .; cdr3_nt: TGTGCCAGCAGCTCCGTAACCCTACACGCTATGGGAAACATTCAGTACTTC; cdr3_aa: CASSSVTLHAMGNIQYF
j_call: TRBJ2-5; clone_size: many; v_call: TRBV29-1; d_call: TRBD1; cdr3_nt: TGCAGCGCACGGACAGGGGAATGGGAGACCCAGTACTTC; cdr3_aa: CSARTGEWETQYF
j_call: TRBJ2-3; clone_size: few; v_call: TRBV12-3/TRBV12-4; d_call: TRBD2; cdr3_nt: TGTGCCAGCACCGATAGCGGGATCACAGATACGCAGTATTTT; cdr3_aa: CASTDSGITDTQYF
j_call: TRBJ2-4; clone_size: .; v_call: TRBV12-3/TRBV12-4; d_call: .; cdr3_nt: TGTGCCAGCACCCAGGGACGAGGGAAAAACATTCAGTACTTC; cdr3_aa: CASTQGRGKNIQYF
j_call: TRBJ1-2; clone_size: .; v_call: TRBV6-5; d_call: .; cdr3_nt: TGTGCCAGCAGTTACTTGGGGGCCCGGGATGGCTATGGCTACACCTTC; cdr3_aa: CASSYLGARDGYGYTF
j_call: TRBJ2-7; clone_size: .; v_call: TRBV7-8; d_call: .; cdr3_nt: TGTGCCAGCAGCTTACCCGCAGGGAGGTACGAGCAGTACTTC; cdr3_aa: CASSLPAGRYEQYF
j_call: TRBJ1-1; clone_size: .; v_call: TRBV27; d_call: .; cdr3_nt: TGTGCCAGCAGTCAGACAAGGATCCGAGGCATGAACACTGAAGCTTTCTTT; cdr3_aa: CASSQTRIRGMNTEAFF
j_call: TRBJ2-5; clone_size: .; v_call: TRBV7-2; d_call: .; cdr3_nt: TGTGCCAGCTGCTGGCCCGAGGGTAACCAAGAGACCCAGTACTTC; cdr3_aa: CASCWPEGNQETQYF
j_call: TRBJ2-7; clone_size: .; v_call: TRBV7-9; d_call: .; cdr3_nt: TGTGCCAGCAGCTTAGGTTCAAGGACCGAGCAGTACTTC; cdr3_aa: CASSLGSRTEQYF
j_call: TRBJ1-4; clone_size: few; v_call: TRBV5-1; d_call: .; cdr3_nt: TGCGCCAGCAGCAAAGACCGGACAACTAATGAAAAACTGTTTTTT; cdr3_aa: CASSKDRTTNEKLFF
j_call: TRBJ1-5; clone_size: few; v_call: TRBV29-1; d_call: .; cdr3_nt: TGCAGCGCTCGCACAGGGATGGGCAATCAGCCCCAGCATTTT; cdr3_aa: CSARTGMGNQPQHF
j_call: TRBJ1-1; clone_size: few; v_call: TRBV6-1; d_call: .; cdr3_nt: TGTGCCAGCAGTGAATATAGAGGGGACACTGAAGCTTTCTTT; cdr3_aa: CASSEYRGDTEAFF
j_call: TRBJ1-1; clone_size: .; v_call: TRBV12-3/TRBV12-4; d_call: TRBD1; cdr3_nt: TGTGCCAGCAGTCGCGGGACAGGAGGGACTGAAGCTTTCTTT; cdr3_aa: CASSRGTGGTEAFF
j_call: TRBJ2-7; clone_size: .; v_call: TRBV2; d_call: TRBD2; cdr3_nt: TGTGCCAGTCTAGCGGGCGGAGACTACGAGCAGTACTTC; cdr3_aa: CASLAGGDYEQYF
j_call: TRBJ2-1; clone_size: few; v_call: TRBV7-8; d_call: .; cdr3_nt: TGTGCCAGCAGCTTAAGGTCCTCGGTAGCTGAGAGATCCTACAATGAGCAGTTCTTC; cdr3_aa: CASSLRSSVAERSYNEQFF